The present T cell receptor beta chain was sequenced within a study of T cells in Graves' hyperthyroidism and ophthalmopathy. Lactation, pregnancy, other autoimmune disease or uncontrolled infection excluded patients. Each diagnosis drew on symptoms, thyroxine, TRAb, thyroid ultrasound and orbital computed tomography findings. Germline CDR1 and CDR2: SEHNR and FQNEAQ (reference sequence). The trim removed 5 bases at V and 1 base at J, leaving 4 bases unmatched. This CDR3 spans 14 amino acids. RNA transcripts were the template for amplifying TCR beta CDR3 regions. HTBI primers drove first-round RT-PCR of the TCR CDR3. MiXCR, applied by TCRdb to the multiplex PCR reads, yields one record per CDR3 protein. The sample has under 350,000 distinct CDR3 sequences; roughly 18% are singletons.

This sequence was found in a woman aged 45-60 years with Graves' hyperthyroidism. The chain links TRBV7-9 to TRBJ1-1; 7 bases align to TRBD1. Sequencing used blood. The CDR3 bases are TGTGCCAGCAGCAAAACAGGGGAGAACACTGAAGCTTTCTTT. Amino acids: CASSKTGENTEAFF.